One T cell receptor (beta chain) is described in this entry. The data originate from a study of T cell responses to AZD1222 COVID-19 vaccine. TCRdb keeps only in-frame clones here, not all; method: immunoSEQ multiplex PCR. The sample has 150,000 or so clones, just over 90% seen once. This CDR3 is built from 15 residues. V was shortened by 3 bases and J by 0 bases, with 10 bases between the two germline ends. CDR1 is SNHLY and CDR2 is FYNNEI in the germline V gene. The rearrangement links TRBV2 to TRBJ2-3, with D uncertain. The receptor was derived from an adult in good health. The material sequenced was peripheral blood, taken on day 0 of AZD1222 vaccination. The CDR3 nucleotides read TGTGCCAGCAGTGACCAGGCGATAAGCACAGATACGCAGTATTTT. Amino acids: CASSDQAISTDTQYF.